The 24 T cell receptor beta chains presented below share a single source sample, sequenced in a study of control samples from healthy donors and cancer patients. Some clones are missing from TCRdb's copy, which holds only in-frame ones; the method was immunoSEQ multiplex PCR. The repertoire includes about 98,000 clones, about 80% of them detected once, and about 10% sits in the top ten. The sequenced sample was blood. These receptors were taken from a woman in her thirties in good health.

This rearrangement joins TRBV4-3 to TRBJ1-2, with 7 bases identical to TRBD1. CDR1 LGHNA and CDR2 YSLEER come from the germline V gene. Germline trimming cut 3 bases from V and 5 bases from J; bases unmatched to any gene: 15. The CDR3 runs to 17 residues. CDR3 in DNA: TGCGCCAGCAGCCAGACACGCGGACAGGACCCAGGGTATGGCTACACCTTC. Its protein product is CASSQTRGQDPGYGYTF.

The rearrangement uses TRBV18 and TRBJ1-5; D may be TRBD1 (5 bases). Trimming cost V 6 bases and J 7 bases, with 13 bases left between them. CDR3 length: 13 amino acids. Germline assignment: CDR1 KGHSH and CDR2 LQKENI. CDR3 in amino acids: CASSPRVNQPQHF. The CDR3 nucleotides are TGTGCCAGCTCGCCCAGGGTCAACCAGCCCCAGCATTTT.

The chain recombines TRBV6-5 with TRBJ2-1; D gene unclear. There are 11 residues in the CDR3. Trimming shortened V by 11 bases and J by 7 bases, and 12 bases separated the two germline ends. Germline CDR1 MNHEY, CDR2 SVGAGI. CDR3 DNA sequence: TGTGCCGCGGCCTACAGTAATGAGCAGTTCTTC. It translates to CAAAYSNEQFF.

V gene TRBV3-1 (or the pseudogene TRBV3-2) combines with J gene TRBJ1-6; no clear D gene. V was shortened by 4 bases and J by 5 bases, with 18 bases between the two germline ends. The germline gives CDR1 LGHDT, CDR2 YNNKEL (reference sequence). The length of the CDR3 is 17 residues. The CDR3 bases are TGTGCCAGCAGCCGTGGGTGGCGGGCCGTCGATAATTCACCCCTCCACTTT. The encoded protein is CASSRGWRAVDNSPLHF.

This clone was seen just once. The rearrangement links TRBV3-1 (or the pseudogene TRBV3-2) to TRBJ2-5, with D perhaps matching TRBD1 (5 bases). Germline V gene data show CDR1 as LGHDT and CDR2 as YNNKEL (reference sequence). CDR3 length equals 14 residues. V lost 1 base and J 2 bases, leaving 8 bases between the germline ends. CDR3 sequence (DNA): TGTGCCAGCAGCCAAGTGAGACAGCAAGAGACCCAGTACTTC. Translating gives CASSQVRQQETQYF.

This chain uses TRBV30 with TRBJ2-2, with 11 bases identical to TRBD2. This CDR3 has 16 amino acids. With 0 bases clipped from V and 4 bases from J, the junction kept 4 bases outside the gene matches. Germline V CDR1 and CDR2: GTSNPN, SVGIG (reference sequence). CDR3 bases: TGTGCCTGGAGTGTTAGACTAGCGGGGAGCACCGGGGAGCTGTTTTTT. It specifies CAWSVRLAGSTGELFF.

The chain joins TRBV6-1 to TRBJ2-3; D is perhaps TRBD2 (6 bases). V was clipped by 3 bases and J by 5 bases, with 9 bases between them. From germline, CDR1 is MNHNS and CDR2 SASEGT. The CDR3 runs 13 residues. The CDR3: CASSEVRGDTQYF. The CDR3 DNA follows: TGTGCCAGCAGTGAGGTGCGGGGAGATACGCAGTATTTT.

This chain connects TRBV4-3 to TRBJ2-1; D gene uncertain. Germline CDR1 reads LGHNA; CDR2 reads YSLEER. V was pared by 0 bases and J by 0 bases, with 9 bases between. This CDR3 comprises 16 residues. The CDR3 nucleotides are TGCGCCAGCAGCCAAGAAGGGCTGAGCTCCTACAATGAGCAGTTCTTC. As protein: CASSQEGLSSYNEQFF.

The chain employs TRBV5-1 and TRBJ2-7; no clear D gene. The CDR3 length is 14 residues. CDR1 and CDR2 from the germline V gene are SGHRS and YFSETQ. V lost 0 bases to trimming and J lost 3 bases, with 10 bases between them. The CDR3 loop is CASSLGGLGYEQYF. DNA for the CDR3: TGCGCCAGCAGCTTGGGAGGTCTAGGCTACGAGCAGTACTTC.

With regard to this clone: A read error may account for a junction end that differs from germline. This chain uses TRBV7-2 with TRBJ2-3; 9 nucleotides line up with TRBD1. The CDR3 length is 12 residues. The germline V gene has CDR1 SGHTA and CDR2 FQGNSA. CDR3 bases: TGTGCCAGCAGCTCAACCGGGACAGGGCTTGTATTT. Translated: CASSSTGTGLVF.

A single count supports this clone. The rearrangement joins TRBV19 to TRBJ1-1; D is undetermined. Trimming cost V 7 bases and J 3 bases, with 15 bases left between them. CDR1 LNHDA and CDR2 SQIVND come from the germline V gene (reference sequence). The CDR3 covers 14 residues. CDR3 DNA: TGTGCCAGTAATAGACCGGGCTCCCACACTGAAGCTTTCTTT. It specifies CASNRPGSHTEAFF.

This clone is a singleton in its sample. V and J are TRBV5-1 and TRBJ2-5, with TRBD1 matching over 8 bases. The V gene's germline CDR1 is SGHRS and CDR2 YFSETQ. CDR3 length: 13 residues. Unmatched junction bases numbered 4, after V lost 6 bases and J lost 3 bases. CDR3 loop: CASKPTGEETQYF. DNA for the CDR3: TGCGCCAGCAAACCGACAGGGGAAGAGACCCAGTACTTC.

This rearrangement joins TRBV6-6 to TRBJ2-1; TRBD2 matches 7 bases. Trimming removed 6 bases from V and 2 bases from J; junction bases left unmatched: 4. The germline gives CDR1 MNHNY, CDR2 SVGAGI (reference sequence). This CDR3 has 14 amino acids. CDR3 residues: CASRRLAAYNEQFF. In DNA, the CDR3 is TGTGCCAGCAGGCGACTAGCCGCCTACAATGAGCAGTTCTTC.

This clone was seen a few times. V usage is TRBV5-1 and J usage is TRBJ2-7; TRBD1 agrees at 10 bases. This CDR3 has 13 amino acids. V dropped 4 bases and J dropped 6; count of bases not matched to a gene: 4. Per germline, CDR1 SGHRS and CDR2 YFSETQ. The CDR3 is CASSRDRGGEQYF. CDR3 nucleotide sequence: TGCGCCAGCAGCAGGGACAGGGGAGGCGAGCAGTACTTC.

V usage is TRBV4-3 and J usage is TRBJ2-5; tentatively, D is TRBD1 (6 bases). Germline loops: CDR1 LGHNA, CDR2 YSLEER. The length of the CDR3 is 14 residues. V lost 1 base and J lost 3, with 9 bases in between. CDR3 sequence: CASSQVPGEETQYF. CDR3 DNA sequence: TGCGCCAGCAGCCAAGTCCCAGGGGAAGAGACCCAGTACTTC.

The CDR3 DNA reads as TGTGCCAGCAGCTTGGCGGTTGACAGGTACGGCTACACCTTC. It encodes CASSLAVDRYGYTF. This chain connects TRBV5-6 to TRBJ1-2; a weak D match, TRBD1 (6 bases). The V end was cut by 0 bases, the J end by 8 bases, with 14 bases between. The V gene's germline CDR1 is SGHDT and CDR2 YYEEEE. This CDR3 is 14 amino acids long.

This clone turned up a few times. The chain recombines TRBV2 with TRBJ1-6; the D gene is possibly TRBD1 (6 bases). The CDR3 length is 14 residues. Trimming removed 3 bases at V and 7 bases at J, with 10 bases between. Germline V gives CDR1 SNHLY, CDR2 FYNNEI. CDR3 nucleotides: TGTGCCAGCAGTGAGGTCCAGGGGAATTCACCCCTCCACTTT. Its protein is CASSEVQGNSPLHF.

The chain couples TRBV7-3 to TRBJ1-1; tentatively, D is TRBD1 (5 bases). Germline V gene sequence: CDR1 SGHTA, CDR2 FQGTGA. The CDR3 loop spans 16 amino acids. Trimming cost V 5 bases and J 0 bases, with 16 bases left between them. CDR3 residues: CASSKSGWGMNTEAFF. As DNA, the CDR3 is TGTGCCAGCAGCAAAAGCGGATGGGGCATGAACACTGAAGCTTTCTTT.

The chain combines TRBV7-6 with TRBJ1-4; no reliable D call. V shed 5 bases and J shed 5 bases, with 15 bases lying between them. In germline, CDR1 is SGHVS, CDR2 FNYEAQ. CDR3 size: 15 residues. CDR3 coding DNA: TGTGCCAGCAGCCTCCGACCGGAGAGAAATGAAAAACTGTTTTTT. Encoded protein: CASSLRPERNEKLFF.

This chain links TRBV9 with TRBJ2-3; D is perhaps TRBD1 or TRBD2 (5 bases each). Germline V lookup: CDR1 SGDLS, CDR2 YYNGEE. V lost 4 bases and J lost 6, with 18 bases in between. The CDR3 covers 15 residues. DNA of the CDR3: TGTGCCAGCAGCACCCAAGGGACGTCCGGCGATACGCAGTATTTT. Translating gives CASSTQGTSGDTQYF.

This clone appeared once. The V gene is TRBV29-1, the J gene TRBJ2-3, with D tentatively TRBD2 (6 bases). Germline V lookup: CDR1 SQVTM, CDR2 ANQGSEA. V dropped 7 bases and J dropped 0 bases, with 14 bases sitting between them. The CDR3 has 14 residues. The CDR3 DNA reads TGCAGCGGGTGGGGGGATTCTAGCACAGATACGCAGTATTTT. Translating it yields CSGWGDSSTDTQYF.

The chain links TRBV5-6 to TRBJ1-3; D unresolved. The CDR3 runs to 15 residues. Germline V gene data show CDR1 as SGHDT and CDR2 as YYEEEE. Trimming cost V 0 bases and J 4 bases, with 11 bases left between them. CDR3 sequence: CASSLDRTRGNTIYF. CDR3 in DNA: TGTGCCAGCAGCTTGGATCGCACGCGGGGAAACACCATATATTTT.

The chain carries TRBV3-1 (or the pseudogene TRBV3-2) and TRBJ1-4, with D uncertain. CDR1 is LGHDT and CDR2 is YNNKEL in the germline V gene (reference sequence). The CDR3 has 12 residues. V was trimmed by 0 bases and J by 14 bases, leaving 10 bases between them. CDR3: CASSQESLGLFF. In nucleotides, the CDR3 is TGTGCCAGCAGCCAAGAATCTCTGGGGCTGTTTTTT.

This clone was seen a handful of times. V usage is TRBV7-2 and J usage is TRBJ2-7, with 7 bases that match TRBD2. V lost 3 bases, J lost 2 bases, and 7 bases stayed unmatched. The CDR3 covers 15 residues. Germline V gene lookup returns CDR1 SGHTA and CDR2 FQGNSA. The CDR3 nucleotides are TGTGCCAGCAGCTTTAGACTAGCTGGGCCCTACGAGCAGTACTTC. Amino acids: CASSFRLAGPYEQYF.